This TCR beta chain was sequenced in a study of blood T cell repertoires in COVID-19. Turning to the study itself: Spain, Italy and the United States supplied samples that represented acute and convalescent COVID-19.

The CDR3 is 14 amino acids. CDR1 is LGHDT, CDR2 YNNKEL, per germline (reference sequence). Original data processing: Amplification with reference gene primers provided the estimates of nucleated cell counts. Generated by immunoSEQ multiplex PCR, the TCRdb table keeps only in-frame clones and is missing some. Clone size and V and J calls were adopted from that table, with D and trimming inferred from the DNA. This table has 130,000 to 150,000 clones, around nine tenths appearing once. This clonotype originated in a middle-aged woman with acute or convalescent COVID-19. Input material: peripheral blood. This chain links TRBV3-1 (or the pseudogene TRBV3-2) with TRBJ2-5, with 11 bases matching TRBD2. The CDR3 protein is CFSGRAEEQETQYF. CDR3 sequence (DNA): TGTTTTAGCGGGAGGGCCGAGGAACAAGAGACCCAGTACTTC.